The rows below give T cell receptor beta chains drawn from one sample of a study of response to subunit inactivated influenza vaccine. TCRdb used MiXCR to reprocess the RT-PCR reads, holding one entry per CDR3 protein. The sample contains roughly 760,000 distinct CDR3 sequences, approximately 21% of which appear only once. This material consisted of PBMCs from blood, taken more than 4 days after vaccination. These TCRs come from a man in his fifties who received an inactivated influenza vaccine. Each CDR3 is given with its conserved first and last residue. The order of the fields is J gene, clone size, V gene, D gene, CDR3 protein, CDR3 DNA. D genes are given only for firm matches. Some rows have no size entry. The others give once, few or many, or a class for an expanded clone.

J gene: TRBJ2-2; clone size: -; V gene: TRBV9; D gene: TRBD1; CDR3 protein: CASSVTGGGGNTGELFF; CDR3 DNA: TGTGCCAGCAGCGTAACAGGGGGCGGAGGTAACACCGGGGAGCTGTTTTTT
J gene: TRBJ2-7; clone size: many; V gene: TRBV12-3/TRBV12-4; D gene: -; CDR3 protein: CASSSTRNEQYF; CDR3 DNA: TGTGCCAGCAGTTCGACTAGGAACGAGCAGTACTTC
J gene: TRBJ2-3; clone size: -; V gene: TRBV4-3; D gene: -; CDR3 protein: CASSQDGGQGLYTQYF; CDR3 DNA: TGCGCCAGCAGCCAAGATGGGGGCCAGGGGTTGTATACGCAGTATTTT
J gene: TRBJ1-6; clone size: few; V gene: TRBV11-2; D gene: -; CDR3 protein: CASSLAYSGHNSPLHF; CDR3 DNA: TGTGCCAGCAGCTTAGCTTACTCAGGGCATAATTCACCCCTCCACTTT
J gene: TRBJ2-7; clone size: -; V gene: TRBV5-1; D gene: -; CDR3 protein: CASSLTGGGYYEQYF; CDR3 DNA: TGCGCCAGCAGCTTGACCGGAGGGGGGTACTACGAGCAGTACTTC
J gene: TRBJ2-2; clone size: -; V gene: TRBV12-3/TRBV12-4; D gene: TRBD2; CDR3 protein: CATSGIPSPGELFF; CDR3 DNA: TGTGCCACCAGCGGGATCCCTTCACCCGGGGAGCTGTTTTTT
J gene: TRBJ2-7; clone size: few; V gene: TRBV5-4; D gene: -; CDR3 protein: CASSLASTSGQPNSYEQYF; CDR3 DNA: TGTGCCAGCAGCTTGGCCTCGACTAGTGGACAGCCAAACTCCTACGAGCAGTACTTC
J gene: TRBJ2-3; clone size: -; V gene: TRBV28; D gene: -; CDR3 protein: CASSPLRGAGATDTQYF; CDR3 DNA: TGTGCCAGCAGTCCCCTCCGAGGGGCAGGGGCCACAGATACGCAGTATTTT
J gene: TRBJ2-7; clone size: few; V gene: TRBV29-1; D gene: -; CDR3 protein: CSARGTPGSVEQYF; CDR3 DNA: TGCAGCGCTAGGGGGACTCCAGGTTCGGTAGAGCAGTACTTC
J gene: TRBJ1-2; clone size: -; V gene: TRBV20-1; D gene: -; CDR3 protein: CSARDGDGYGYTF; CDR3 DNA: TGCAGTGCTAGAGATGGGGACGGCTATGGCTACACCTTC
J gene: TRBJ2-1; clone size: few; V gene: TRBV14; D gene: TRBD2; CDR3 protein: CASSLLDGTSIIINEQFF; CDR3 DNA: TGTGCCAGCAGCCTGCTAGACGGGACTAGTATTATAATCAATGAGCAGTTCTTC
J gene: TRBJ1-5; clone size: -; V gene: TRBV6-2/TRBV6-3; D gene: -; CDR3 protein: CASSYGTSRNQPQHF; CDR3 DNA: TGTGCCAGCAGTTACGGGACATCGAGAAATCAGCCCCAGCATTTT
J gene: TRBJ2-2; clone size: -; V gene: TRBV27; D gene: -; CDR3 protein: CASSLLQTNTGELFF; CDR3 DNA: TGTGCCAGCAGTTTATTGCAGACAAACACCGGGGAGCTGTTTTTT
J gene: TRBJ1-2; clone size: -; V gene: TRBV29-1; D gene: -; CDR3 protein: CSVEDRGGNSYGYTF; CDR3 DNA: TGCAGCGTTGAAGATCGGGGAGGGAATAGCTATGGCTACACCTTC
J gene: TRBJ2-5; clone size: few; V gene: TRBV13; D gene: TRBD2; CDR3 protein: CASTVVARGRIYF; CDR3 DNA: TGTGCCAGCACCGTAGTAGCGCGGGGGAGGATATACTTC
J gene: TRBJ2-6; clone size: -; V gene: TRBV4-2; D gene: -; CDR3 protein: CASNDPGLDLSGANVLTF; CDR3 DNA: TGTGCCAGCAACGATCCGGGACTCGACCTCTCTGGGGCCAACGTCCTGACTTTC
J gene: TRBJ2-2; clone size: few; V gene: TRBV20-1; D gene: TRBD2; CDR3 protein: CSAAGGGHRTGELFF; CDR3 DNA: TGCAGTGCGGCGGGCGGGGGGCACCGGACCGGGGAGCTGTTTTTT
J gene: TRBJ2-1; clone size: few; V gene: TRBV20-1; D gene: TRBD2; CDR3 protein: CSAQTTSGALSYNEQFF; CDR3 DNA: TGCAGTGCTCAAACGACTAGCGGTGCCCTCTCCTACAATGAGCAGTTCTTC
J gene: TRBJ1-5; clone size: few; V gene: TRBV4-1; D gene: -; CDR3 protein: CASSHGTRNQPQHF; CDR3 DNA: TGCGCCAGCAGCCACGGGACTCGCAATCAGCCCCAGCATTTT